This entry features one T cell receptor beta chain sequence. The antigen this receptor binds is unknown. Per-nucleotide qualities are absent, and no much larger clonotype sits a single base away. TCRbeta CDR3 regions were amplified from genomic DNA using the immunoSEQ Assay, a bias-controlled multiplex PCR. As for how the authors treated the data: The number of nucleated cells in each sample was estimated by amplification of reference gene primers within the assay. To quantify the absolute abundance of each unique TCRbeta CDR3 rearrangement, sequence reads were collapsed and filtered. For each sample, productive Simpson clonality was calculated by taking the square root of Simpson's diversity index across productive rearrangements. Held by TCRdb, this immuneACCESS table contains in-frame sequences only and omits some clones. Under half of the omission traces to an unresolved V gene where checked; the cause of the rest is unknown. D and trimming were read from the DNA, whereas the V and J calls and clone size are those reported in that table. In this sample the table shows approximately 250,000 clones, around 83% of which occur a single time. Around 2.5% of the sample belongs to the ten largest clones.

The entry originates in a study of blood T cell repertoires in COVID-19 (dated by TCRdb to the early 2020s). In terms of the full investigation: The collaborator samples originated in the United States, Italy and Spain and spanned the acute and convalescent phases of COVID-19. Subjects who had been exposed to COVID-19, were actively infected with it, or had recovered from it provided the deeply sampled blood TCRbeta repertoires that made up the dataset. The samples were drawn from the first 160 participants of the ongoing ImmuneRACE study and from 950 to 1,500 subjects provided by 6 global collaborators. The repertoires were made available in a free public database intended to serve as a resource for research on the immune response to SARS-CoV-2. The prospective study material was composed of cDNA or gDNA derived from T cells, B-cell-depleted T cells, or PBMCs. Sample metadata almost always included a de-identified subject ID, COVID-19 status, age in years and sex. Where available, HLA class I and class II types were obtained from metadata supplied by the sample provider rather than from assay-based typing.

The paper's findings and limits, for the study overall: The quantity of clinical and demographic metadata differed by source and by participant and was supplied without curation.

The junction carries 10 bases between V and J, which are trimmed by 3 bases and 0 bases respectively. The CDR3 goes from the cysteine to the phenylalanine over 15 residues. Only the CDR3 DNA stays, 45 bases, in frame from base 1. Reading the germline V gene gives CDR1 ENHRY and CDR2 SYGVKD. A second Seattle source provided samples from volunteer blood donors who had recovered from COVID-19. Whole blood was collected in K2EDTA tubes by collaborating institutions according to the institutions' own protocols. For TCRbeta analysis, collaborators shipped samples in one of three forms: frozen whole blood, isolated PBMCs, or DNA extracted from either of those sample types.

The TCR originated in a man aged 40-55 years who had recovered from COVID-19. The V and J genes are TRBV10-3 and TRBJ2-3; the D segment could be TRBD1, given 5 matching bases. The source material was peripheral blood. The CDR3 protein: CAISEGAVSTDTQYF. At the DNA level, the sequence is TGTGCCATCAGTGAAGGGGCAGTGAGCACAGATACGCAGTATTTT.